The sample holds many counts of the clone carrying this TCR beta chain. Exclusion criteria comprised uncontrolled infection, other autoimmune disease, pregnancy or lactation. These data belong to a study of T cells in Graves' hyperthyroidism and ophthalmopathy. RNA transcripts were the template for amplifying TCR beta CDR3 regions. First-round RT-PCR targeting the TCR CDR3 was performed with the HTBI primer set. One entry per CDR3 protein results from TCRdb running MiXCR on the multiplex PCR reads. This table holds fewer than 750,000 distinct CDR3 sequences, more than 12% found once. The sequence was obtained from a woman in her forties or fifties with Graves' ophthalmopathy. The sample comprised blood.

CDR3 loop: CASSLTGDRDRVNEQFF. Written as DNA, the CDR3 is TGTGCCAGCAGCTTAACAGGGGACAGGGATCGGGTAAATGAGCAGTTCTTC. The chain combines TRBV7-3 with TRBJ2-1; 9 bases match TRBD1. Germline lookup yields CDR1 SGHTA and CDR2 FQGTGA. The trim removed 0 bases at V and 7 bases at J, leaving 10 bases unmatched. The CDR3 length is 17 residues.